This T cell receptor (beta chain) was sequenced for a study of metastatic and nonmetastatic thyroid tumors (dated by TCRdb to the early 2020s). For context, the study as a whole: The researchers compared repertoires between peripheral blood samples and tumor or nodule tissue samples from patients with malignant or benign thyroid disease. Findings and caveats that apply to the study as a whole: In both blood and tumor samples, TCR beta diversity was reported to be significantly higher in malignant tumors than in benign nodules.

The library was produced with PCR. The sequencing machine was an Illumina HiSeq 4000. High-throughput sequencing was used to profile the TCR beta-chain CDR3 region of every patient. The authors' analysis ran thus. Drawing on CDR3 differences between clinicopathological groups, the researchers built a classifier meant to tell apart patients with distant-metastatic papillary thyroid cancer. To measure repertoire diversity the researchers used the Shannon index, while the Morisita-Horn index served to gauge how similar the tumor and blood repertoires were. The public reads were quality trimmed at Q25 with fastp and then assembled into clones with MiXCR by TCRdb, keeping productive beta chains. For this entry, the V and J calls and clone size follow TCRdb and not the study's own pipeline. In all, the sample holds 10,000 to 15,000 clones, and around a quarter of those were seen once. Jointly, the top ten make up 19% of the sample.

No treatment had been received by any patient before thyroid surgery. Using T-cell receptor beta sequencing, the study looked back at clinical samples from patients collected from 2012 to 2018. Trimming takes 7 bases off V and 3 bases off J; junction bases not matched to a gene: 6. From the cysteine up to the phenylalanine, the CDR3 has a length of 13 residues. Just the 39-base CDR3 DNA is kept, in frame starting at base 1. Taken from the germline V gene, the CDR1 and CDR2 loops are MNHNS and SASEGT. This clone was counted a few times. Its antigen is not yet known. Qualities for individual bases were not recorded, and no much larger clone is one base off.

In this chain, TRBV6-1 is recombined with TRBJ2-7; 7 junctional bases match TRBD1. The TCR sequence derives from a female donor with papillary thyroid cancer or a benign thyroid nodule (not recorded which). Some clones in this sample may be carry-over from other donors' samples. Sequenced input: tumor tissue. The bases read TGTGCCAGCAACAGGGGAATCGACTACGAGCAGTACTTC. Translation gives CASNRGIDYEQYF.